A selection of T cell receptor beta chains follows, all from one sample in a study of T cells in Graves' hyperthyroidism and ophthalmopathy. TCRdb re-derived calls from the multiplex PCR reads in MiXCR, one entry per CDR3 protein. The sample consists of fewer than 500,000 distinct CDR3 sequences, under 15% of them appearing once. Sequencing used blood. Receptors were obtained from a man aged 18 to 30 with Graves' ophthalmopathy. Both conserved end residues are part of each CDR3. D genes are given only for firm matches. Where a row states a size, it is once, few, many or the class of an expanded clone; other rows omit it.

V gene	clone size	D gene	J gene	CDR3 DNA	CDR3 protein
TRBV18	NA	NA	TRBJ2-2	TGTGCCAGCTCACCACCAGGCGGGATATTTGCCGGGGAGCTGTTTTTT	CASSPPGGIFAGELFF
TRBV5-1	many	NA	TRBJ2-1	TGCGCCAGCAGCTTTCAGGAGCCCTACAATGAGCAGTTCTTC	CASSFQEPYNEQFF
TRBV12-3/TRBV12-4	NA	NA	TRBJ1-6	TGTGCCAGCAGCCCCTGGGGGAATAATAATTCACCCCTCCACTTT	CASSPWGNNNSPLHF
TRBV19	many	NA	TRBJ1-2	TGTGCCAGTACTCGAAGCGTGGGGACTAACTATGGCTACACCTTC	CASTRSVGTNYGYTF
TRBV6-1	few	NA	TRBJ2-5	TGTGCCAGCAGTTTCGAAGCCTTCGATGAGACCCAGTACTTC	CASSFEAFDETQYF
TRBV19	once	TRBD2	TRBJ2-2	TGTGCCAGTAGTGCAAGGCCGAAGACTAGCGGGGGAACGAACACCGGGGAGCTGTTTTTT	CASSARPKTSGGTNTGELFF
TRBV12-3/TRBV12-4	many	NA	TRBJ2-1	TGTGCCAGCAGCTTGGACTTCTACAATGAGCAGTTCTTC	CASSLDFYNEQFF
TRBV7-6	many	TRBD2	TRBJ2-3	TGTGCCAGCAGCCCCGCGGGGGTCACAGATACGCAGTATTTT	CASSPAGVTDTQYF
TRBV11-2	many	NA	TRBJ2-3	TGTGCCAGCAGCTTATCACCGGGGGCCGCAGATACGCAGTATTTT	CASSLSPGAADTQYF
TRBV11-1	many	NA	TRBJ2-7	TGTGCCAGCAGCTTAGAGCCGGGAGTAAGCTACGAGCAGTACTTC	CASSLEPGVSYEQYF
TRBV7-9	many	NA	TRBJ2-7	TGTGCCAGCAGCACGTTCCCCTACGAGCAGTACTTC	CASSTFPYEQYF
TRBV20-1	many	NA	TRBJ2-1	TGCAGTGCTGGGCACGGAGGATTCTCCTCTCAGTTCTTC	CSAGHGGFSSQFF
TRBV18	many	NA	TRBJ2-7	TGTGCCAGCTCACCAGTATCCCAGCACGAGCAGTACTTC	CASSPVSQHEQYF
TRBV20-1	many	NA	TRBJ2-5	TGCAGTGCTAGAGCTGCGGGACCGAAGGAGACCCAGTACTTC	CSARAAGPKETQYF
TRBV18	many	NA	TRBJ2-3	TGTGCCAGCTCACCACGCGCAGGTTTGGATACGCAGTATTTT	CASSPRAGLDTQYF
TRBV3-1	NA	NA	TRBJ1-3	TGTGCCAGCAGCCAAGTTTTGGGGGGAAACACCATATATTTT	CASSQVLGGNTIYF
TRBV7-7	few	NA	TRBJ2-5	TGTGCTAGCAGCTCCGCGACGGGTCTGGAGACCCAGTACTTC	CASSSATGLETQYF
TRBV13	many	NA	TRBJ1-6	TGTGCCAGCAGCTTAGGCCACAGCAATTCACCCCTCCACTTT	CASSLGHSNSPLHF
TRBV7-6	few	NA	TRBJ2-7	TGTGCCAGCAGCTTAGAGAGGGTGGGGATCCACGAGCAGTACTTC	CASSLERVGIHEQYF
TRBV27	many	NA	TRBJ1-1	TGTGCCAGCAGTTCCCTAAGGACAACTGACACTGAAGCTTTCTTT	CASSSLRTTDTEAFF
TRBV29-1	many	TRBD2	TRBJ2-7	TGCAGCGTTGGGACTAGCGAGAGTTCGGCCTACGAGCAGTACTTC	CSVGTSESSAYEQYF
TRBV6-1	many	TRBD1	TRBJ1-2	TGTGCCAGCAGTGAGCTCTTCACAGGGGGGTCGATCTATGGCTACACCTTC	CASSELFTGGSIYGYTF
TRBV12-3/TRBV12-4	many	NA	TRBJ1-5	TGTGCCAGCAGTAGTGGACAGCCTAGCAATCAGCCCCAGCATTTT	CASSSGQPSNQPQHF
TRBV24-1	many	TRBD1	TRBJ1-5	TGTGCCACCAGTGATCCATCCGGGACAGGGGGCGATCAGCCCCAGCATTTT	CATSDPSGTGGDQPQHF
TRBV7-2	many	TRBD1	TRBJ2-7	TGTGCCAGCAGCTCACGGACAGGACTTGTTGTAGGCGAGCAGTACTTC	CASSSRTGLVVGEQYF
TRBV24-1	few	TRBD1	TRBJ2-7	TGTGCCACCAGTGATAAGGGACAGGGGGCCTACGAGCAGTACTTC	CATSDKGQGAYEQYF
TRBV27	few	NA	TRBJ2-5	TGTGCCAGCAGAACGGACATTGGACAAAGGGCCCAGTACTTC	CASRTDIGQRAQYF
TRBV5-6	NA	TRBD1	TRBJ1-4	TGTGCCAGCAGCTTGAGAAGACAGGGTGCTAATGAAAAACTGTTTTTT	CASSLRRQGANEKLFF
TRBV5-1	many	TRBD2	TRBJ2-7	TGCGCCAGCAGCCAATCTAGCGGGCCCTACGAGCAGTACTTC	CASSQSSGPYEQYF
TRBV3-1	few	TRBD1	TRBJ1-2	TGTGCCAGCAGCCAAGATACAGGACAGGGATTCTATGGCTACACCTTC	CASSQDTGQGFYGYTF